This TCR beta chain derives from a study of blood T cells in healthy people across ages. Study-wide context: For every two T cells, template switching captured about one barcoded beta molecule. Findings and caveats of the study: Greater diversity and more naive CD4+ cells were seen in long-lived donors than in aged donors. Naive and antigen-experienced cells were not separated, limiting conclusive comparison.

This clonotype was recorded many times. Its specificity is unknown. A second PCR, run for roughly 7 to 12 cycles, used a sample-barcoded 5' primer plus a J-beta primer mix. One entry per CDR3 protein, called by TCRdb with MiXCR from the 5' RACE reads. The sample contains 800,000 to 950,000 distinct CDR3 sequences, 25% to 30% of which appear only once. Per germline, CDR1 SEHNR and CDR2 FQNEAQ (reference sequence). The CDR3 sequence is 15 residues long. The V gene lost 2 bases and the J gene lost 0 bases, with 5 bases spanning the gap. The data also belong to a second study, concerning T cells of mothers and their children. That paper notes: Three healthy Caucasian mothers served as donors, and their six children did as well.

Sequencing was carried out using blood. The clonotype originates from a woman aged 35 to 49 in good health. This chain connects TRBV7-9 to TRBJ2-6, with no clear D. CDR3 residues: CASSLFDSGANVLTF. CDR3 DNA: TGTGCCAGCAGCTTATTCGACTCTGGGGCCAACGTCCTGACTTTC.